This T cell receptor beta chain was identified in a study of CD8+CD57+ T cells in acquired aplastic anemia. Study-level information: CD4+ and CD8+ cells, once sorted, gave DNA averaging around 3.2 ug.

Patients selected for sequencing had displayed CD8+CD57+ cell expansion by flow cytometry. The enrolled patients all had severe acquired aplastic anemia. According to the study, genomic DNA was the template for TCR beta VDJ and CDR3 profiling. TCRdb reprocessed the reads with MiXCR, giving one entry per CDR3 protein. Altogether approximately 300,000 distinct CDR3 sequences are present, approximately 58% being singletons, with the ten largest covering under 1.5%. The study, taken as a whole, reports: Researchers reported that CD8+ Simpson's diversity was not significantly different in patients versus controls. It was found that nearly 30 CD8+ CDR3 sequences were shared between patients and controls.

This clonotype was detected many times. The antigen is unknown. CDR3 length equals 15 residues. Germline loops: CDR1 SEHNR, CDR2 FQNEAQ (reference sequence). With V trimmed by 5 bases and J by 0 bases, 7 bases remained unmatched. The chain has TRBV7-9 and TRBJ2-7; 7 positions match TRBD1. This clonotype was sampled from a human donor with aplastic anemia. Input material: sorted CD4+, CD8+, or CD8+CD57+ T cells (not recorded which) from PBMCs. CDR3 in amino acids: CASSPRTGVSYEQYF. Written as DNA, the CDR3 is TGTGCCAGCAGCCCCCGAACAGGGGTCTCCTACGAGCAGTACTTC.